What follows are 28 T cell receptor beta chains derived from one specimen sequenced in a study of T cell clones after liver transplantation. Method: immunoSEQ multiplex PCR; TCRdb's copy keeps in-frame clones and lacks some. The sample lists about 120,000 clones; about nine tenths were seen once. Source: CD4+ T cells from blood, taken 12 months after liver transplant. These receptors all stem from a human patient who received a liver transplant. Some T cells here may be from the graft donor.

The chain is built from TRBV9 and TRBJ2-3, with a weak D call TRBD1 (5 bases). Trimming shortened V by 4 bases and J by 5 bases, and 8 bases separated the two germline ends. The germline V gene encodes CDR1 SGDLS and CDR2 YYNGEE. This CDR3 has 12 amino acids. For the CDR3, the DNA is TGTGCCAGCAGCCCCCAGGGAGATACGCAGTATTTT. It yields the protein CASSPQGDTQYF.

This chain connects TRBV15 to TRBJ2-1, with D unresolved. V was shortened by 0 bases and J by 5 bases, with 11 bases between the two germline ends. From germline, CDR1 is LNHNV and CDR2 YYDKDF (reference sequence). The CDR3 covers 15 residues. CDR3 DNA sequence: TGTGCCACCAGCAGAGAAATAGTGGGTCACAATGAGCAGTTCTTC. Its protein is CATSREIVGHNEQFF.

The chain carries TRBV28 and TRBJ1-5; D possibly corresponds to TRBD1 (6 bases). CDR3 length: 16 amino acids. V was pared by 4 bases and J by 5 bases, with 18 bases between. The germline CDR1 and CDR2 sequences are MDHEN and SYDVKM. CDR3: CASSYFGGGDYQPQHF. The CDR3 DNA reads TGTGCCAGCAGTTATTTCGGAGGGGGAGATTATCAGCCCCAGCATTTT.

The V call is TRBV5-1, the J call TRBJ2-1; D may correspond to TRBD1 or TRBD2 (5 bases each). Germline CDR1 is SGHRS and CDR2 is YFSETQ. Trimming shortened V by 3 bases and J by 5 bases, and 12 bases separated the two germline ends. CDR3 length equals 14 residues. The CDR3 here is CASSSGTEDNEQFF. CDR3 bases: TGCGCCAGCAGCTCCGGGACGGAGGACAATGAGCAGTTCTTC.

This chain links TRBV7-2 with TRBJ2-3; D remains ambiguous. CDR3 length: 14 amino acids. V dropped 1 base and J dropped 2 bases, with 7 bases sitting between them. The germline gives CDR1 SGHTA, CDR2 FQGNSA. CDR3 residues: CASSLDRITDTQYF. The CDR3 bases are TGTGCCAGCAGCTTAGACAGAATCACAGATACGCAGTATTTT.

This chain links TRBV28 with TRBJ1-5, with TRBD1 as a possible D gene (5 bases). CDR3 size: 12 residues. Germline CDR1 reads MDHEN; CDR2 reads SYDVKM. Trimming left V 6 bases short and J 9 bases short, with 12 bases between. The CDR3 DNA reads TGTGCCAGCAGCCTTAGACAGAGGCCCCAGCATTTT. Translation: CASSLRQRPQHF. The full variable domain, in which reference TRBV28 and TRBJ1-5 provide the parts outside the CDR3, is DVKVTQSSRYLVKRTGEKVFLECVQDMDHENMFWYRQDPGLGLRLIYFSYDVKMKEKGDIPEGYSVSREKKERFSLILESASTNQTSMYLCASSLRQRPQHFGDGTRLSIL.

The J gene is TRBJ2-7, the V gene TRBV2; 8 bases match TRBD1. The germline V gene encodes CDR1 SNHLY and CDR2 FYNNEI. The CDR3 is made up of 13 amino acids. The V and J ends lost 7 bases and 6 bases, in that order; junction bases with no gene match: 8. CDR3 in amino acids: CASTLDREAEQYF. In DNA, the CDR3 is TGTGCCAGCACTTTGGACAGGGAGGCCGAGCAGTACTTC.

The J gene is TRBJ2-7, the V gene TRBV29-1, with 8 bases identical to TRBD1. The CDR3 extends over 14 amino acids. The germline gives CDR1 SQVTM, CDR2 ANQGSEA. J was trimmed by 7 bases and V by 2 bases; bases with no gene match: 10. The CDR3 sequence: CSVESRTGITEQYF. The CDR3 region has the DNA TGCAGCGTTGAATCGCGGACAGGGATTACAGAGCAGTACTTC.

The J gene is TRBJ2-5, the V gene TRBV11-2; the match to TRBD2 covers 7 bases. Germline V gene lookup returns CDR1 SGHAT and CDR2 FQNNGV. The CDR3 runs to 16 residues. Trimming at V came to 1 base and at J to 2 bases, leaving 7 bases not matched to a gene. CDR3 DNA: TGTGCCAGCAGCTTAGTCGGACTAGGAGGACAAGAGACCCAGTACTTC. This gives the protein CASSLVGLGGQETQYF.

This chain joins TRBV5-1 and TRBJ1-6; a possible D gene is TRBD1 (5 bases). Germline V gene data show CDR1 as SGHRS and CDR2 as YFSETQ. CDR3 length: 14 residues. The V and J ends lost 1 base and 11 bases respectively, with 13 bases between them. CDR3 nucleotide sequence: TGCGCCAGCAGCTTGAAAGGCAGGGAGGCACCCCTCCACTTT. Its protein product is CASSLKGREAPLHF.

The chain uses TRBV27 and TRBJ2-3; the D gene is possibly TRBD1 (6 bases). Germline V gene sequence: CDR1 MNHEY, CDR2 SMNVEV (reference sequence). The CDR3 loop spans 15 amino acids. V lost 6 bases to trimming and J lost 3 bases, with 16 bases between them. The CDR3 region is CASSEQGLRTDTQYF. In DNA, the CDR3 is TGTGCCAGCAGCGAACAGGGCTTAAGGACAGATACGCAGTATTTT.

This chain uses TRBV19 with TRBJ1-4; D is uncertain. V lost 3 bases and J 0 bases, leaving 11 bases between the germline ends. The CDR3 runs 16 residues. CDR1 is LNHDA, CDR2 SQIVND, per germline (reference sequence). CDR3 in amino acids: CASSILDGATNEKLFF. DNA for the CDR3: TGTGCCAGTAGTATTCTTGACGGTGCAACTAATGAAAAACTGTTTTTT.

This clone was seen a single time. This chain joins TRBV4-3 and TRBJ2-2; maybe TRBD2 (6 bases). Germline V CDR1 and CDR2: LGHNA, YSLEER. The germline V and J ends were trimmed by 3 bases and 5 bases, with 22 bases remaining between them. This CDR3 has 18 amino acids. CDR3 loop: CASSHPTGSGPRTGELFF. As DNA, the CDR3 is TGCGCCAGCAGCCATCCGACGGGGAGCGGGCCAAGGACCGGGGAGCTGTTTTTT.

The V call is TRBV5-1, the J call TRBJ1-1, with TRBD1 matching over 9 bases. This CDR3 comprises 14 residues. With 4 bases clipped from V and 3 bases from J, the junction kept 4 bases outside the gene matches. From germline, CDR1 is SGHRS and CDR2 YFSETQ. The CDR3 reads CASSRDRVDTEAFF. The CDR3 nucleotides read TGCGCCAGCAGCCGGGACAGGGTAGACACTGAAGCTTTCTTT.

The chain employs TRBV5-4 and TRBJ2-7, with D possibly matching TRBD1 (6 bases). The V end lost 0 bases, the J end lost 6 bases, and 7 bases lay between the germline ends. The CDR3 runs 12 residues. Germline-derived CDR1 and CDR2 are SGHNT and YYREEE (reference sequence). Here the CDR3 reads CASSLDRVEQYF. The CDR3 DNA reads as TGTGCCAGCAGCTTGGACAGGGTCGAGCAGTACTTC.

The rearrangement uses TRBV5-1 and TRBJ2-5; 9 nucleotides align to TRBD1. Germline assignment: CDR1 SGHRS and CDR2 YFSETQ. The junction had 4 bases not matched to a gene; V was cut back by 2 bases and J by 5 bases. This CDR3 region has 14 residues. CDR3: CASSLQGADETQYF. The CDR3 DNA reads TGCGCCAGCAGCTTACAGGGGGCTGACGAGACCCAGTACTTC.

The chain recombines TRBV14 with TRBJ1-1, with D possibly being TRBD1 (5 bases). Germline assignment: CDR1 SGHDN and CDR2 FVKESK. The CDR3 has 13 amino acids. The ends were cut back, 4 bases at V and 9 bases at J, with 15 bases in the middle. CDR3 amino acids: CASSPIRQSQAFF. CDR3 nucleotide sequence: TGTGCCAGCAGCCCCATCCGACAGTCCCAAGCTTTCTTT. Full variable domain (missing parts from reference TRBV14 and TRBJ1-1): EAGVTQFPSHSVIEKGQTVTLRCDPISGHDNLYWYRRVMGKEIKFLLHFVKESKQDESGMPNNRFLAERTGGTYSTLKVQPAELEDSGVYFCASSPIRQSQAFFGQGTRLTVV.

The rearrangement joins TRBV6-5 to TRBJ2-5, with TRBD1 matching 10 bases. V shed 4 bases, J shed 5 bases, and the junction held 7 bases outside the gene matches. From germline, CDR1 is MNHEY and CDR2 SVGAGI. The CDR3 totals 15 residues. The CDR3 sequence is CASSSGQGVSETQYF. The CDR3 DNA reads TGTGCCAGCAGTTCAGGACAGGGGGTATCGGAGACCCAGTACTTC.

In its sample, this clone was seen once. The rearrangement uses TRBV4-2 and TRBJ2-7, with D possibly matching TRBD2 (5 bases). Germline V CDR1 and CDR2: LGHNA, YNFKEQ. CDR3 length equals 16 residues. Trimming stripped 0 bases from V and 2 bases from J, with 14 bases between. CDR3 amino acids: CASSQDRDYLTYEQYF. The CDR3 bases are TGTGCCAGCAGCCAAGATAGAGACTACCTAACCTACGAGCAGTACTTC.

The genes are TRBV7-8 and TRBJ2-7; TRBD2 matches 9 bases. Germline V gene sequence: CDR1 SGHVS, CDR2 FQNEAQ. Trimming cost V 5 bases and J 3 bases; bases outside gene matches: 5. This CDR3 comprises 14 residues. Written as DNA, the CDR3 is TGTGCCAGCAGCCCGAGCGGGGGGTACTACGAGCAGTACTTC. Translated: CASSPSGGYYEQYF.

This rearrangement joins TRBV29-1 to TRBJ1-4, with 11 nucleotides matching TRBD1. With 7 bases clipped from V and 8 bases from J, the junction kept 3 bases outside the gene matches. CDR1 is SQVTM and CDR2 is ANQGSEA in the germline V gene. The CDR3 is made up of 12 amino acids. CDR3 DNA sequence: TGCAGCGCGGGACAGGGGGTAGAAAAACTGTTTTTT. Translation: CSAGQGVEKLFF.

The V gene is TRBV2, the J gene TRBJ1-1; D may be TRBD1 (6 bases). The germline V gene has CDR1 SNHLY and CDR2 FYNNEI. The CDR3 is 14 residues long. V lost 4 bases, J lost 4 bases, and 13 bases lay in between. The CDR3 nucleotides are TGTGCCAGCAGTGTGGGGGGGGCCGGCACTGAAGCTTTCTTT. This codes for CASSVGGAGTEAFF.

The chain recombines TRBV6-5 with TRBJ1-5; D unclear. CDR1 and CDR2 from the germline V gene are MNHEY and SVGAGI. This CDR3 spans 13 amino acids. The V and J ends lost 6 bases and 5 bases respectively, with 11 bases between them. CDR3 residues: CASSNRPDQPQHF. The CDR3 DNA is TGTGCCAGCAGCAATAGACCCGATCAGCCCCAGCATTTT.

This clone has just one count. The chain combines TRBV5-1 with TRBJ2-1; D unresolved. CDR1 is SGHRS and CDR2 is YFSETQ in the germline V gene. The V gene lost 5 bases and the J gene lost 4 bases, with 10 bases spanning the gap. This CDR3 comprises 13 residues. CDR3 loop: CASSPPGYNEQFF. DNA of the CDR3: TGCGCCAGCAGTCCACCAGGTTACAATGAGCAGTTCTTC.

The chain carries TRBV2 and TRBJ1-5; TRBD1 is a possible D gene (5 bases). This CDR3 has 14 amino acids. Trimming removed 4 bases at V and 7 bases at J, with 14 bases between. Germline loops: CDR1 SNHLY, CDR2 FYNNEI. The CDR3 DNA sequence: TGTGCCAGCAGTGGACAGACTTTAGGGCAGCCCCAGCATTTT. Amino acids: CASSGQTLGQPQHF.

The J gene is TRBJ1-4, the V gene TRBV10-3, with a possible D match to TRBD1 (5 bases). Germline loops: CDR1 ENHRY, CDR2 SYGVKD. V was shortened by 0 bases and J by 5 bases, with 10 bases between the two germline ends. The CDR3 is 15 amino acids. CDR3 bases: TGTGCCATCAGTGAGTCGAGGCAGGGCAATGAAAAACTGTTTTTT. The encoded protein is CAISESRQGNEKLFF.

The rearrangement links TRBV5-1 to TRBJ1-1, with D tentatively TRBD1 (5 bases). In germline, CDR1 is SGHRS, CDR2 YFSETQ. The CDR3 consists of 13 residues. Deletions cut 4 bases from V and 1 base from J, with 8 bases between. In DNA, the CDR3 is TGCGCCAGCAGCCCCCAGGGGAACACTGAAGCTTTCTTT. This codes for CASSPQGNTEAFF. Full variable domain (rest looked up from reference TRBV5-1 and TRBJ1-1): KAGVTQTPRYLIKTRGQQVTLSCSPISGHRSVSWYQQTPGQGLQFLFEYFSETQRNKGNFPGRFSGRQFSNSRSEMNVSTLELGDSALYLCASSPQGNTEAFFGQGTRLTVV.

This sequence joins TRBV7-9 and TRBJ2-2; possible D gene TRBD2, 5 bases. The V gene's germline CDR1 is SEHNR and CDR2 FQNEAQ (reference sequence). The CDR3 is made up of 13 amino acids. Trimming took off 6 bases at V and 4 bases at J, with 9 bases between the two ends. The CDR3 loop reads CASSFTSTGELFF. For the CDR3, the DNA is TGTGCCAGCAGTTTTACTAGCACCGGGGAGCTGTTTTTT.